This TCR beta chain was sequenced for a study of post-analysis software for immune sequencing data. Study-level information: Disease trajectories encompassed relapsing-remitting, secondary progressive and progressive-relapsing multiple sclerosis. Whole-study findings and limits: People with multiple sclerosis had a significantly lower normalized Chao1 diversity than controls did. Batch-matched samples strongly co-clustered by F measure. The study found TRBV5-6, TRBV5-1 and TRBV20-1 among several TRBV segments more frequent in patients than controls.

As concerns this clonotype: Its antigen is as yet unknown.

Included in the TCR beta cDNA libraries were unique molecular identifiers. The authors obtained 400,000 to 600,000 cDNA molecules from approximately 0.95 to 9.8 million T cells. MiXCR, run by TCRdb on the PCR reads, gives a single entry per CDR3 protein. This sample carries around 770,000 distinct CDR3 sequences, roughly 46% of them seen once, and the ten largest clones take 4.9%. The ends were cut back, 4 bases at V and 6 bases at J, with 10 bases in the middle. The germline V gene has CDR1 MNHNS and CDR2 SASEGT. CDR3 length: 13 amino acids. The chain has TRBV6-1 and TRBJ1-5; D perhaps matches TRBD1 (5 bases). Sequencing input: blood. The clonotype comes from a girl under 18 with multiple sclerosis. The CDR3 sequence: CASSVRDRQPQHF. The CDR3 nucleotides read TGTGCCAGCAGTGTCAGGGATCGTCAGCCCCAGCATTTT.